This entry lists 5 T cell receptor beta chains sequenced from one sample in a study of T cell changes during pregnancy in multiple sclerosis (dated by TCRdb to about 2019). Receptors were amplified or captured by the immunoSEQ multiplex PCR assay. Drawn from immuneACCESS, this table holds only the in-frame rearrangements with V and J called that TCRdb kept. Clones are partly lost; checked studies trace under half to an unresolved V gene and leave the rest unexplained. Present in this sample are more than 45,000 clones, 94% of which were seen just once. The ten largest clones take up around 0.6% of the sample. The specimen was CD4+ T cells from peripheral blood mononuclear cells, collected in the second trimester of pregnancy. All receptors derive from a female donor with multiple sclerosis, enrolled in a pregnancy study.

This chain uses TRBV4-3 with TRBJ1-1, with 9 bases that match TRBD1. CDR1 and CDR2 from the germline V gene are LGHNA and YSLEER. Trimming at V came to 3 bases and at J to 4 bases, leaving 6 bases not matched to a gene. The CDR3 spans 15 residues. CDR3 in DNA: TGCGCCAGCAGCCAGGCTGACAGGGGGGGCACTGAAGCTTTCTTT. Its protein is CASSQADRGGTEAFF.

The chain recombines TRBV4-3 with TRBJ2-1, with 14 bases identical to TRBD2. V was pared by 4 bases and J by 2 bases, with 7 bases of the junction left unmatched. CDR1 is LGHNA, CDR2 YSLEER, per germline. This CDR3 region has 18 residues. The CDR3 here is CASSRGLAGGFTYNEQFF. The CDR3, as DNA: TGCGCCAGCAGCCGAGGACTAGCGGGGGGCTTTACCTACAATGAGCAGTTCTTC.

The chain recombines TRBV5-5 with TRBJ2-5, with a tentative D call TRBD1 (5 bases). This CDR3 is built from 15 residues. The germline V gene encodes CDR1 SGHKS and CDR2 YYEKEE (reference sequence). V was shortened by 0 bases and J by 5 bases, with 14 bases between the two germline ends. This CDR3 is CASSLEGARIETQYF. The CDR3 nucleotides are TGTGCCAGCAGCTTGGAAGGGGCAAGGATTGAGACCCAGTACTTC.

The chain joins TRBV20-1 to TRBJ1-3; D gene unclear. The CDR3 is 11 amino acids. Looked up from germline, CDR1 is DFQATT and CDR2 is SNEGSKA (reference sequence). Trimming took off 2 bases at V and 8 bases at J, with 7 bases between the two ends. CDR3 in DNA: TGCAGTGCTAGACCCTACGACACCATATATTTT. Residues: CSARPYDTIYF.

This clone appeared once. The chain uses TRBV5-1 and TRBJ2-7; 7 bases fit TRBD1. Germline trimming cut 5 bases from V and 3 bases from J; bases unmatched to any gene: 8. The CDR3 totals 14 residues. The germline gives CDR1 SGHRS, CDR2 YFSETQ. CDR3 sequence (DNA): TGCGCCAGCAGAGAAGGGGGCCCGGTCTACGAGCAGTACTTC. It encodes CASREGGPVYEQYF. The whole variable domain, filled in from reference TRBV5-1 and TRBJ2-7, reads KAGVTQTPRYLIKTRGQQVTLSCSPISGHRSVSWYQQTPGQGLQFLFEYFSETQRNKGNFPGRFSGRQFSNSRSEMNVSTLELGDSALYLCASREGGPVYEQYFGPGTRLTVT.